Following are 14 T cell receptor beta chains from one sample sequenced in a study of T cell clonality in common variable immunodeficiency. General study results and limits: In common variable immunodeficiency, TCR beta chains reportedly carried fewer deletions and N-nucleotide insertions.

Clones were sequenced by immunoSEQ multiplex PCR, and TCRdb holds only the in-frame ones, with some missing. The sample has about 34,000 clones, none seen only once. Their target antigens are unknown. The sample was peripheral blood mononuclear cells. Every receptor here comes from a human donor with common variable immunodeficiency.

The CDR3 DNA, read in part, is TGTGCCAGCAGCTTTCCCCTCCGCGCCGGC. It encodes CASSFPLRAG. The full CDR3 sequence reads CASSFPLRAGYTF. The gene calls are TRBV5-6 and TRBJ1-2; no clear D gene. The CDR3 goes on 3 residues after the read ends, and that part is filled in from the germline J gene. The CDR3 extends over 13 amino acids. The germline CDR1 and CDR2 sequences are SGHDT and YYEEEE.

This clone was seen more than once but under ten times. CDR3 DNA, as far as it was read: TGCGCCAGCAGCTTGGTGGCAGGGCTTGCCAAAAACATT. This encodes CASSLVAGLAKNI. From start to end, the CDR3 is CASSLVAGLAKNIQYF. V gene TRBV5-1 combines with J gene TRBJ2-4, with a tentative D call TRBD1 (5 bases). The CDR3 extends 3 residues past the end of the read, so its final part is completed from the germline J gene. Looked up from germline, CDR1 is SGHRS and CDR2 is YFSETQ. V lost 0 bases and J lost 1, with 11 bases in between. The CDR3 sequence is 16 residues long.

This clone was seen repeatedly, ten times or more. The DNA ends 3 residues before the CDR3 does, and the rest of the CDR3 is filled in from the germline J gene. This chain joins TRBV30 and TRBJ1-1; D is uncertain. Germline V CDR1 and CDR2: GTSNPN, SVGIG (reference sequence). V lost 0 bases and J 5 bases, leaving 7 bases between the germline ends. The CDR3 runs 12 residues. CDR3 DNA, as far as it was read: TGTGCCTGGAGTGTACTCGTTACTGAA. Its translation is CAWSVLVTE. The entire CDR3 is CAWSVLVTEAFF.

A word on this clone: From the germline J gene comes the end of the CDR3, since the read stops 3 residues before it. The chain joins TRBV5-1 to TRBJ1-2, with a tentative D call TRBD1 (6 bases). The germline gives CDR1 SGHRS, CDR2 YFSETQ. This CDR3 contains 15 residues. Partial CDR3 DNA: TGCGCCAGCAGCTTGATTGAGGCACAGGGCGACGGC. Translating gives CASSLIEAQGDG. The whole CDR3 protein reads CASSLIEAQGDGYTF. The full variable domain, rest sourced from reference TRBV5-1 and TRBJ1-2, is KAGVTQTPRYLIKTRGQQVTLSCSPISGHRSVSWYQQTPGQGLQFLFEYFSETQRNKGNFPGRFSGRQFSNSRSEMNVSTLELGDSALYLCASSLIEAQGDGYTFGSGTRLTVV.

Many counts were recorded for this clone. The CDR3 end lies 3 residues beyond the end of the read and is filled in from the germline J gene. The chain joins TRBV30 to TRBJ2-3; tentative D call: TRBD1 (6 bases). Germline V gives CDR1 GTSNPN, CDR2 SVGIG (reference sequence). Trimming left V 2 bases short and J 7 bases short, with 16 bases between. The CDR3 totals 14 residues. Incomplete CDR3 DNA: TGTGCCTGGAGTCTAACAGGGCGGGCGCATACG. This sequence encodes CAWSLTGRAHT. The whole CDR3 sequence is CAWSLTGRAHTQYF.

As concerns this clone: Other DNA sequences of this sample code for an identical CDR3. The CDR3 spells CASSPGGNQPQHF. The covered CDR3 bases are TGTGCCAGCTCACCAGGGGGGAATCAGCCC. The rearrangement joins TRBV18 to TRBJ1-5; D may be TRBD1 (5 bases). The read comes to an end 3 residues before the CDR3 does, leaving the germline J gene to fill in the end. Per the germline V gene, CDR1 is KGHSH and CDR2 is LQKENI. The CDR3 is made up of 13 amino acids. V lost 2 bases, J lost 4 bases, and 6 bases lay in between.

There are many counts of this clone. The read terminates 3 residues ahead of where the CDR3 ends, so the germline J gene completes it. This chain links TRBV30 with TRBJ2-7; 8 bases align to TRBD1. In germline, CDR1 is GTSNPN, CDR2 SVGIG (reference sequence). The CDR3 spans 13 residues. The V segment lost 5 bases and the J segment 2 bases; nucleotides outside the gene matches: 5. The CDR3 reads CAWGDRSAYEQYF. The covered CDR3 bases are TGTGCCTGGGGGGACAGGAGCGCCTACGAG.

This clone was detected many times. The read terminates 3 residues before the CDR3 end, so the remaining end is supplied by the germline J gene. The V and J genes are TRBV2 and TRBJ1-6; D call uncertain. This CDR3 spans 16 amino acids. Germline values: CDR1 SNHLY, CDR2 FYNNEI. V lost 1 base and J lost 0, with 7 bases in between. Partial CDR3 DNA: TGTGCCAGCAGTGAAGTGCACAGCTCCTATAATTCACCC. Residues: CASSEVHSSYNSP. The whole CDR3 reads CASSEVHSSYNSPLHF. Full variable domain (outside the CDR3, taken from reference TRBV2 and TRBJ1-6): EPEVTQTPSHQVTQMGQEVILRCVPISNHLYFYWYRQILGQKVEFLVSFYNNEISEKSEIFDDQFSVERPDGSNFTLKIRSTKLEDSAMYFCASSEVHSSYNSPLHFGNGTRLTVT.

This clone was seen a few times. The read ends 3 residues before the CDR3 terminus; that terminus is restored from the germline J gene. This chain joins TRBV30 and TRBJ2-1; D possibly corresponds to TRBD2 (6 bases). CDR1 and CDR2 from the germline V gene are GTSNPN and SVGIG (reference sequence). The V and J ends lost 3 bases and 2 bases respectively, with 8 bases between them. The CDR3 totals 13 residues. The sequenced CDR3 bases are TGTGCCTGGAGCGGGACTCCCTACAATGAG. Encoded protein: CAWSGTPYNE. The full-length CDR3 reads as CAWSGTPYNEQFF.

This clone was recorded at least ten times. The read falls 3 residues short of the CDR3 end, and the missing part is taken from the germline J gene. The identical CDR3 is also encoded by other nucleotide sequences in the sample. The V gene is TRBV29-1, the J gene TRBJ2-1; 7 nucleotides align to TRBD2. The ends lost 4 bases at V and 1 base at J; junction bases unmatched: 19. This CDR3 is 19 amino acids long. CDR1 and CDR2 from the germline V gene are SQVTM and ANQGSEA. The covered CDR3 bases are TGCAGCGTTGTCCCAGCGGGATGGTTAGAGAGCGCTTCCTACAATGAG. Translating it yields CSVVPAGWLESASYNE. In full, the CDR3 is CSVVPAGWLESASYNEQFF.

In regard to this clone: Read data end 3 residues before the CDR3 end; the end is taken from the germline J gene. The V and J genes are TRBV7-6 and TRBJ2-1; 13 bases align to TRBD2. This CDR3 has 18 amino acids. V lost 5 bases, J lost 7 bases, and 14 bases stayed unmatched. Looked up from germline, CDR1 is SGHVS and CDR2 is FNYEAQ. The part of the CDR3 DNA that was read is TGTGCCAGCAGCCAAGAAACTGGACTAGCGGGAGCCTTAAATGAG. It specifies CASSQETGLAGALNE. The entire CDR3 is CASSQETGLAGALNEQFF.

In this sample, this clone turned up many times. From the germline J gene comes the end of the CDR3, since the read stops 3 residues before it. The chain links TRBV30 to TRBJ2-5; a weak D match, TRBD1 (5 bases). CDR3 length equals 16 residues. The germline V gene encodes CDR1 GTSNPN and CDR2 SVGIG (reference sequence). The V gene lost 0 bases and the J gene lost 3 bases, with 17 bases spanning the gap. The CDR3 reads CAWSVLTGDGEETQYF. The covered CDR3 bases are TGTGCCTGGAGTGTACTTACAGGAGATGGGGAAGAGACC.

Many counts were recorded for this clone. The read stops 3 residues short of the end of the CDR3; the missing end is completed from the germline J gene. J is TRBJ1-5 and V is TRBV20-1, with 9 bases fitting TRBD1. In germline, CDR1 is DFQATT, CDR2 SNEGSKA (reference sequence). The CDR3 runs 15 residues. The V and J ends lost 1 base and 3 bases, in that order; junction bases with no gene match: 4. CDR3 DNA, as far as it was read: TGCAGTGCTAGAGTTGGGACAGGGTACAATCAGCCC. It specifies CSARVGTGYNQP. The whole CDR3 protein reads CSARVGTGYNQPQHF.

In its sample, this clone was seen many times. The CDR3 extends 3 residues past the end of the read, so its final part is completed from the germline J gene. This chain uses TRBV7-3 with TRBJ1-1; TRBD1 is a possible D gene (5 bases). V was clipped by 5 bases and J by 3 bases, with 10 bases between them. The germline gives CDR1 SGHTA, CDR2 FQGTGA. The CDR3 runs 13 residues. CDR3 amino acids: CASSLGGDTEAFF. CDR3 bases read: TGTGCCAGCAGCCTGGGGGGGGACACTGAA.